This is a list of T cell receptor beta chains from one sample in a study of identical twins. Via MiXCR, TCRdb re-called the 5' RACE reads, giving one row per CDR3 protein. Of 450,000 or so distinct CDR3 sequences in the sample, less than 25% were seen once. The sample also formed part of further work on T cells expressing NK-cell markers.

The sample comprised CD4+ T cells sorted from blood. The receptors derive from a woman aged 18-29 years in good health. The CDR3 runs from the conserved cysteine through the conserved F or W. Clone size is shown for a subset of rows, as once, few, many or a class of expanded clone.

abundance,v_gene,CDR3aa
.,TRBV29-1,CSLGSSQETQYF
few,TRBV9,CASSGQGGYEQYF
.,TRBV18,CASSRDGNTIYF
.,TRBV4-3,CASSQGGTLVDTQYF
.,TRBV5-6,CASSRLGRMGETQYF
.,TRBV5-1,CASSPGTGHTEAFF
few,TRBV20-1,CSAGGTWEQYF
few,TRBV12-3/TRBV12-4,CASRTSGGAAGELFF
few,TRBV12-3/TRBV12-4,CASSPPGGRPRGTGELFF
few,TRBV11-3,CASSLSRDRASEQFF
.,TRBV12-3/TRBV12-4,CASSPRQGTYNEQFF
.,TRBV19,CASSIGGDSYQPQHF
many,TRBV3-1,CASSPLTQGIGTEAFF
few,TRBV3-1,CASSQLVVGGASPDTQYF
.,TRBV7-2,CASRRSGTGVDTQYF
.,TRBV6-2/TRBV6-3,CASSYTAGPFNEQFF
.,TRBV5-5,CASSLGVRQGIGYGYTF
few,TRBV6-2/TRBV6-3,CASAGPNTGELFF
.,TRBV20-1,CSAGTGPSNQPQHF
.,TRBV24-1,CATSDSSEQFF
few,TRBV20-1,CSASRGPTGELFF
few,TRBV5-1,CASSLAVTGQPYEQYF
few,TRBV10-3,CAISVSSGGANPYNEQFF
many,TRBV12-3/TRBV12-4,CASSLRPGSYEQYF
.,TRBV7-2,CASRLTSGVYNEQFF
.,TRBV6-6,CASRHLRADEQFF
few,TRBV12-3/TRBV12-4,CASRSGTNYGYTF
few,TRBV7-7,CASSSDEGLPDTQYF
few,TRBV6-5,CASSYQGKQYF
many,TRBV5-1,CASSPQNTGELFF
few,TRBV10-2,CATLRRGGTDTQYF
.,TRBV12-3/TRBV12-4,CAGRGGNTIYF
.,TRBV6-2/TRBV6-3,CASSFSNAHGTQYF
.,TRBV5-1,CASSSLGRNTGELFF
.,TRBV12-3/TRBV12-4,CASSLRLAGGYSYNEQFF
.,TRBV5-1,CASSWDRMNSPLHF
few,TRBV27,CASSSGQSMNTEAFF
.,TRBV20-1,CSATNAADEQFF
.,TRBV7-3,CASSSSGGPPYEQYF
.,TRBV3-1,CASSHLAGGSYNEQFF
.,TRBV12-3/TRBV12-4,CASGRGSYEQYF
.,TRBV20-1,CSAYRSYNEQFF
many,TRBV4-2,CASSPSRDQPQHF
few,TRBV4-3,CASSQSNTEAFF
few,TRBV3-1,CASSQVKSSPLHF
.,TRBV15,CATSRLAGFTDTQYF
few,TRBV2,CASSETPSYGYTF
.,TRBV20-1,CSARGQGAFYGYTF
.,TRBV6-2/TRBV6-3,CASSYGVWLAENIQYF
few,TRBV5-1,CASTSTHTDTQYF
few,TRBV12-3/TRBV12-4,CASSPLWGGLAGITDTQYF
.,TRBV6-5,CAGGYEQYF
few,TRBV20-1,CSARATRGTEAFF
.,TRBV20-1,CSASGGAANEQFF
few,TRBV12-3/TRBV12-4,CASSAMTGYSEKLFF
few,TRBV29-1,CSVSRTGRDTQYF
few,TRBV5-6,CASSLVQDDTQYF
few,TRBV5-1,CASSLGSLTPEQFF
few,TRBV6-1,CASRMTSGYEQYF
few,TRBV27,CASRPSGGHGYGYTF